The rows below give T cell receptor beta chains drawn from one sample of a study of blood T cell repertoires in COVID-19. Data came from immunoSEQ multiplex PCR; TCRdb stores just in-frame clones and leaves some out. Among under 250,000 clones listed, about 83% were seen once. Sequenced sample: peripheral blood. The receptors come from a woman in her thirties or forties with active or convalescent COVID-19. The CDR3 runs from the conserved cysteine through the conserved F or W. Fields, in order: J gene, clone size, D gene, V gene, CDR3 DNA, CDR3 protein. A D gene is named only where the DNA matches it firmly. Not every row has a clone size; where given, it reads once, few, many or a size class.

j_call: TRBJ1-5; clone_size: NA; d_call: TRBD1; v_call: TRBV3-1/TRBV3-2; cdr3_nt: TGTGCCAGCAGCCAAGGATTCTCCGGGACAGCGAATCAGCCCCAGCATTTT; cdr3_aa: CASSQGFSGTANQPQHF
j_call: TRBJ2-1; clone_size: NA; d_call: TRBD2; v_call: TRBV9; cdr3_nt: TGTGCCAGCAAACGGACTAGCGGGTGGAATGAGCAGTTCTTC; cdr3_aa: CASKRTSGWNEQFF
j_call: TRBJ1-4; clone_size: NA; d_call: NA; v_call: TRBV30; cdr3_nt: TGTGCCTGCCGGGACACTCGTCAGGAAAAACTGTTTTTT; cdr3_aa: CACRDTRQEKLFF
j_call: TRBJ1-1; clone_size: NA; d_call: NA; v_call: TRBV5-4; cdr3_nt: TGTGCCAGCAGCCACCAGGGGAACACTGAAGCTTTCTTT; cdr3_aa: CASSHQGNTEAFF
j_call: TRBJ2-3; clone_size: once; d_call: NA; v_call: TRBV21-1; cdr3_nt: TGTGCCAGCTTCCCGAGCAGCGGGAGGTCTAGCACAGATACGCAGTATTTT; cdr3_aa: CASFPSSGRSSTDTQYF
j_call: TRBJ1-2; clone_size: NA; d_call: NA; v_call: TRBV19; cdr3_nt: TGTGCCAGTAACGACTCAGACTGGGATGGCTACACCTTC; cdr3_aa: CASNDSDWDGYTF
j_call: TRBJ1-1; clone_size: NA; d_call: NA; v_call: TRBV30; cdr3_nt: TGTGCCTTGATCGCGGGTTATAACACTGAAGCTTTCTTT; cdr3_aa: CALIAGYNTEAFF
j_call: TRBJ1-3; clone_size: medium-sized; d_call: NA; v_call: TRBV23-1; cdr3_nt: TGCGCCAGCAGTCCCTCACAGAAAAGAGACGGAAACACCATATATTTT; cdr3_aa: CASSPSQKRDGNTIYF
j_call: TRBJ1-1; clone_size: NA; d_call: NA; v_call: TRBV4-2; cdr3_nt: TGTGCCAGCAGCCAAGATCTTTCTCCGAACACTGAAGCTTTCTTT; cdr3_aa: CASSQDLSPNTEAFF
j_call: TRBJ1-1; clone_size: NA; d_call: NA; v_call: TRBV4-1; cdr3_nt: TGCGCCAGCAGCCAAGGTCCTGGACAGATAAACACTGAAGCTTTCTTT; cdr3_aa: CASSQGPGQINTEAFF
j_call: TRBJ2-7; clone_size: once; d_call: NA; v_call: TRBV19; cdr3_nt: TGTGCCAGTAGTATAGATTGGAGTAGTTGGGACGAGCAGTACTTC; cdr3_aa: CASSIDWSSWDEQYF
j_call: TRBJ2-7; clone_size: NA; d_call: NA; v_call: TRBV4-1; cdr3_nt: TGCGCCAGCAGCCAAAGAACCAGGGCCTACGAGCAGTACTTC; cdr3_aa: CASSQRTRAYEQYF
j_call: TRBJ1-1; clone_size: NA; d_call: NA; v_call: TRBV7-8; cdr3_nt: TGTGCCAGCAGCTTTATGGGGCCGGACACTGAAGCTTTCTTT; cdr3_aa: CASSFMGPDTEAFF
j_call: TRBJ1-2; clone_size: NA; d_call: NA; v_call: TRBV6-5; cdr3_nt: TGTGCCAGCAGCCGCGGGATTACAGAGGGCTATGGCTACACCTTC; cdr3_aa: CASSRGITEGYGYTF
j_call: TRBJ2-2; clone_size: few; d_call: NA; v_call: TRBV6-2/TRBV6-3; cdr3_nt: TGTGCCAGCAGTTACTCGGAGAAGGGGGACACCGGGGAGCTGTTTTTT; cdr3_aa: CASSYSEKGDTGELFF
j_call: TRBJ1-5; clone_size: NA; d_call: NA; v_call: TRBV3-1/TRBV3-2; cdr3_nt: TGTGCCAGCAGCCAAGCCGGGGATCGGCCCCAGCATTTT; cdr3_aa: CASSQAGDRPQHF
j_call: TRBJ1-3; clone_size: once; d_call: NA; v_call: TRBV10-3; cdr3_nt: TGTGCCAACAAAGACAGCTCTGGAAACACCATATATTTT; cdr3_aa: CANKDSSGNTIYF
j_call: TRBJ1-1; clone_size: NA; d_call: TRBD1; v_call: TRBV7-9; cdr3_nt: TGTGCCAGCAGCTTATCCCGACAGGGGGCTGAAGCTTTCTTT; cdr3_aa: CASSLSRQGAEAFF
j_call: TRBJ2-2; clone_size: NA; d_call: NA; v_call: TRBV30; cdr3_nt: TGTGCCTGGAGTGTACAGGGTAGCGGGGAGCTGTTTTTT; cdr3_aa: CAWSVQGSGELFF
j_call: TRBJ1-6; clone_size: once; d_call: NA; v_call: TRBV9; cdr3_nt: TGTGCCAGCAGCGTAGTAACAGGAAATTCACCCCTCCACTTT; cdr3_aa: CASSVVTGNSPLHF
j_call: TRBJ1-3; clone_size: NA; d_call: TRBD1; v_call: TRBV10-3; cdr3_nt: TGTGCCATCAGTGAGGGACAGGGAGGAGGAAACACCATATATTTT; cdr3_aa: CAISEGQGGGNTIYF
j_call: TRBJ1-1; clone_size: NA; d_call: TRBD1; v_call: TRBV3-1/TRBV3-2; cdr3_nt: TGTGCCAGCAGCCACGCAACGGGACAGGCCACGAACACTGAAGCTTTCTTT; cdr3_aa: CASSHATGQATNTEAFF
j_call: TRBJ2-5; clone_size: NA; d_call: TRBD2; v_call: TRBV28; cdr3_nt: TGTGCCAGTCGGGGGTCGGGAGGGATGACCCAGTACTTC; cdr3_aa: CASRGSGGMTQYF
j_call: TRBJ2-2; clone_size: few; d_call: NA; v_call: TRBV6-2/TRBV6-3; cdr3_nt: TGTGCCAGCAGCCCTCGGCGGGGACAGAGACCGAACACCGGGGAGCTGTTTTTT; cdr3_aa: CASSPRRGQRPNTGELFF
j_call: TRBJ2-1; clone_size: NA; d_call: TRBD2; v_call: TRBV13; cdr3_nt: TGTGCCAGCAGCTTAGTTTCAGATAGCGGGAGATTGTACAATGAGCAGTTCTTC; cdr3_aa: CASSLVSDSGRLYNEQFF
j_call: TRBJ1-2; clone_size: NA; d_call: TRBD1; v_call: TRBV27; cdr3_nt: TGTGCCAGCAGTAAAGGGACAGAATATGGCTACACCTTC; cdr3_aa: CASSKGTEYGYTF
j_call: TRBJ2-3; clone_size: NA; d_call: TRBD2; v_call: TRBV9; cdr3_nt: TGTGCCAGCAGCGTTAGCGGGAGGGACACAGATACGCAGTATTTT; cdr3_aa: CASSVSGRDTDTQYF
j_call: TRBJ2-1; clone_size: NA; d_call: TRBD2; v_call: TRBV4-2; cdr3_nt: TGTGCCAGCAGCCCGCAGACTAGCGGGAGTGCTTTCGGCAATGAGCAGTTCTTC; cdr3_aa: CASSPQTSGSAFGNEQFF
j_call: TRBJ1-2; clone_size: NA; d_call: NA; v_call: TRBV19; cdr3_nt: TGTGCCAGTAGTATCTTTCCGGGACAAGGCCTCTATGGCTACACCTTC; cdr3_aa: CASSIFPGQGLYGYTF
j_call: TRBJ1-1; clone_size: once; d_call: TRBD1; v_call: TRBV10-1; cdr3_nt: TGCGCCAGCCGACAGGGACTGAACACTGAAGCTTTCTTT; cdr3_aa: CASRQGLNTEAFF
j_call: TRBJ1-3; clone_size: NA; d_call: TRBD1; v_call: TRBV7-3; cdr3_nt: TGTGCCAGCAGCTTAAAGCCGATCGGGACAGGGGAGCTCTCTGGAAACACCATATATTTT; cdr3_aa: CASSLKPIGTGELSGNTIYF
j_call: TRBJ2-3; clone_size: NA; d_call: TRBD2; v_call: TRBV6-2/TRBV6-3; cdr3_nt: TGTGCCAGCAGTTCCACTAGCGGGGCCGTGCACCAAGATACGCAGTATTTT; cdr3_aa: CASSSTSGAVHQDTQYF
j_call: TRBJ2-3; clone_size: NA; d_call: TRBD1; v_call: TRBV4-3; cdr3_nt: TGCGCCAGCAGCCAACACCGGGACAGGTTTTTAGATACGCAGTATTTT; cdr3_aa: CASSQHRDRFLDTQYF
j_call: TRBJ1-4; clone_size: NA; d_call: TRBD1; v_call: TRBV5-1; cdr3_nt: TGCGCCAGCAGCCTTCTCTCCCCGACAGGGACGAATGAAAAACTGTTTTTT; cdr3_aa: CASSLLSPTGTNEKLFF
j_call: TRBJ2-1; clone_size: NA; d_call: NA; v_call: TRBV6-2/TRBV6-3; cdr3_nt: TGTGCCAGCAGTTACTCTCAGGCAACCTACAATGAGCAGTTCTTC; cdr3_aa: CASSYSQATYNEQFF
j_call: TRBJ2-1; clone_size: NA; d_call: TRBD1; v_call: TRBV18; cdr3_nt: TGTGCCAGCTCGCCTACAGGGGGCGCGGGCAATGAGCAGTTCTTC; cdr3_aa: CASSPTGGAGNEQFF
j_call: TRBJ2-5; clone_size: NA; d_call: NA; v_call: TRBV21-1; cdr3_nt: TGTGCCAGCAGCGTCCGGACTAGCGGGGGAGAGACCCAGTACTTC; cdr3_aa: CASSVRTSGGETQYF
j_call: TRBJ1-2; clone_size: few; d_call: NA; v_call: TRBV27; cdr3_nt: TGTGCCAGCAGTCGCCCCGGGGACTATGGCTACACCTTC; cdr3_aa: CASSRPGDYGYTF
j_call: TRBJ1-4; clone_size: few; d_call: NA; v_call: TRBV18; cdr3_nt: TGTGCCAGCTCACTCCCGGGCAGGGAAGATGAAAAACTGTTTTTT; cdr3_aa: CASSLPGREDEKLFF
j_call: TRBJ2-5; clone_size: NA; d_call: NA; v_call: TRBV4-1; cdr3_nt: TGCGCCAGCAGCCAAGACAGGTCACGGGGGACCCAGTACTTC; cdr3_aa: CASSQDRSRGTQYF
j_call: TRBJ2-7; clone_size: once; d_call: NA; v_call: TRBV2; cdr3_nt: TGTGCCAGTAACGACCCTGGGGCCAAGATGTCTTGGGAGCAGTACTTC; cdr3_aa: CASNDPGAKMSWEQYF
j_call: TRBJ1-1; clone_size: NA; d_call: NA; v_call: TRBV20-1; cdr3_nt: TGCAGTGCTGAACTCCGAGTCCCAGCTTTCTTT; cdr3_aa: CSAELRVPAFF
j_call: TRBJ1-3; clone_size: NA; d_call: NA; v_call: TRBV28; cdr3_nt: TGTGCCAGCAGTTTTCGAGCTTCTGTCCAAGGGGCCATATATTTT; cdr3_aa: CASSFRASVQGAIYF
j_call: TRBJ1-4; clone_size: NA; d_call: NA; v_call: TRBV28; cdr3_nt: TGTGCCAGCAGAGATACAGTTGCAACTAATGAAAAACTGTTTTTT; cdr3_aa: CASRDTVATNEKLFF
j_call: TRBJ2-3; clone_size: NA; d_call: TRBD1; v_call: TRBV3-1/TRBV3-2; cdr3_nt: TGTGCCAGCAGCCGTCCGGGACAGGGAGTAGATACGCAGTATTTT; cdr3_aa: CASSRPGQGVDTQYF
j_call: TRBJ2-7; clone_size: NA; d_call: NA; v_call: TRBV7-9; cdr3_nt: TGTGCCAGCAGCGACGACAGGTACGAGCAGTACTTC; cdr3_aa: CASSDDRYEQYF